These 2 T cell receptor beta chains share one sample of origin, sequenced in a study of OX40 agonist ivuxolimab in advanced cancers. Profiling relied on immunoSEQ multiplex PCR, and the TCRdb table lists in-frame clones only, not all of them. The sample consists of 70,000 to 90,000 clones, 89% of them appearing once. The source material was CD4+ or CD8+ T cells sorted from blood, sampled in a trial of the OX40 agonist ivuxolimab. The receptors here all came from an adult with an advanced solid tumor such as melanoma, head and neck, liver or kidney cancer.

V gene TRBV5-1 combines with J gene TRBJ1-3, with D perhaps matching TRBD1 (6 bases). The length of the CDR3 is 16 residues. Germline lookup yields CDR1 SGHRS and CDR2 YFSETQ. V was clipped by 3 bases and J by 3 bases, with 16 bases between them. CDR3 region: CASSSAAGTFGNTIYF. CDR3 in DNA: TGCGCCAGCAGCTCGGCAGCAGGGACATTTGGAAACACCATATATTTT.

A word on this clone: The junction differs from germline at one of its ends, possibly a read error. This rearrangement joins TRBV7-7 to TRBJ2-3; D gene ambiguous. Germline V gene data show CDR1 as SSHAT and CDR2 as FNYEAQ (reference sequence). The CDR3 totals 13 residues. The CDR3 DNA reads TGTGCTAGCAGCTTAGAATTAACAGATACGCAGTATTTT. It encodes CASSLELTDTQYF. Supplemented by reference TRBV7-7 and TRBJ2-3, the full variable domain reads GAGVSQSPRYKVTKRGQDVTLRCDPISSHATLYWYQQALGQGPEFLTYFNYEAQPDKSGLPSDRFSAERPEGSISTLTIQRTEQRDSAMYRCASSLELTDTQYFGPGTRLTVL.